One and the same sample provided the 16 T cell receptor beta chains below, sequenced in a study of CXCR3-negative and CXCR3-positive naive CD8 T cells. Study findings and constraints: Hydrophobicity of TRB CDR3s was greater in CXCR3-positive naive cells than in CXCR3-negative naive cells.

Via 5' RACE with UMI labels, TRB cDNA libraries were prepared. TCRdb reanalyzed the 5' RACE reads and collapses them to one entry per CDR3 protein, without DNA. Its table lists 120,000 or so distinct CDR3 sequences. Which antigens these TCRs recognize remains unknown. Sample: naive CXCR3+ CD8+ T cells from blood. Sample subset: CD45RO-CCR7+CD27+CD95- naive CD8+ T cells expressing CXCR3 (TNR3+). Every receptor here comes from a human donor in good health. Some clones in this sample may be carry-over from other donors' samples.

The genes are TRBV28 and TRBJ2-1. In germline, CDR1 is MDHEN, CDR2 SYDVKM. The CDR3 totals 13 residues. The CDR3 is CASSLSDYNEQFF. The full variable domain, in which reference TRBV28 and TRBJ2-1 provide the parts outside the CDR3, is DVKVTQSSRYLVKRTGEKVFLECVQDMDHENMFWYRQDPGLGLRLIYFSYDVKMKEKGDIPEGYSVSREKKERFSLILESASTNQTSMYLCASSLSDYNEQFFGPGTRLTVL.

The V call is TRBV7-9, the J call TRBJ1-4; TCRdb reports TRBD1, a call that lacks DNA to check it against. This CDR3 comprises 13 residues. The germline gives CDR1 SEHNR, CDR2 FQNEAQ (reference sequence). The CDR3 region is CASSGQGFEKLFF. The complete variable domain, with remaining parts taken from reference TRBV7-9 and TRBJ1-4, reads DTGVSQNPRHKITKRGQNVTFRCDPISEHNRLYWYRQTLGQGPEFLTYFQNEAQLEKSRLLSDRFSAERPKGSFSTLEIQRTEQGDSAMYLCASSGQGFEKLFFGSGTQLSVL.

V and J are TRBV9 and TRBJ1-1; TCRdb indicates TRBD1, and absent DNA this call remains unverified. This CDR3 is 14 amino acids long. The V gene's germline CDR1 is SGDLS and CDR2 YYNGEE. The CDR3: CASSAMTGVTEAFF.

The rearrangement uses TRBV5-6 and TRBJ2-1; TCRdb indicates TRBD2, and absent DNA this call remains unverified. The germline V gene encodes CDR1 SGHDT and CDR2 YYEEEE. There are 14 residues in the CDR3. The CDR3 reads CASSFRLADNEQFF.

This CDR3 is CSVLSQEDYGYTF. This chain uses TRBV29-1 with TRBJ1-2. The CDR3 length is 13 residues. From germline, CDR1 is SQVTM and CDR2 ANQGSEA.

The CDR3 protein is CASSFAGFSGELFF. This sequence joins TRBV27 and TRBJ2-2; TCRdb indicates TRBD2, and absent DNA this call remains unverified. There are 14 residues in the CDR3. Germline V gives CDR1 MNHEY, CDR2 SMNVEV (reference sequence).

The chain joins TRBV9 to TRBJ2-2; TCRdb calls TRBD1, which cannot be checked without DNA. Germline CDR1 reads SGDLS; CDR2 reads YYNGEE. The length of the CDR3 is 15 residues. CDR3 sequence reads: CASSPGGGKIGELFF.

The V gene is TRBV7-3, the J gene TRBJ2-2; TCRdb designates TRBD2, a call that cannot be tested without DNA. The CDR3 totals 14 residues. Germline CDR1 is SGHTA and CDR2 is FQGTGA. The CDR3 sequence: CASSLLADTGELFF.

The gene calls are TRBV4-3 and TRBJ2-1. The germline CDR1 and CDR2 sequences are LGHNA and YSLEER. There are 14 residues in the CDR3. CDR3 amino acids: CASSQGYSWNEQFF.

CDR3 residues: CASSQRGLVRDGYTF. V and J are TRBV4-1 and TRBJ1-2. The CDR3 runs 15 residues. Germline V gene lookup returns CDR1 MGHRA and CDR2 YSYEKL.

The chain is built from TRBV20-1 and TRBJ2-7; TCRdb returns TRBD2, unconfirmable since there is no DNA. CDR1 is DFQATT, CDR2 SNEGSKA, per germline (reference sequence). The CDR3 totals 14 residues. CDR3 sequence reads: CSAIGQGRAYEQYF.

The chain employs TRBV14 and TRBJ1-2; there is no DNA to check the TCRdb D call of TRBD1. CDR3 length: 18 residues. Germline assignment: CDR1 SGHDN and CDR2 FVKESK. Here the CDR3 reads CASSQDPGTGVIRYGYTF.

The chain joins TRBV28 to TRBJ2-5; TCRdb's assignment of TRBD1 cannot be checked, as there is no DNA. The CDR3 is made up of 14 amino acids. Germline V gene sequence: CDR1 MDHEN, CDR2 SYDVKM. This CDR3 is CASSPRQGPETQYF.

This sequence joins TRBV7-9 and TRBJ2-5; TCRdb's D call, TRBD2, is unchecked because there is no DNA. Germline V gene lookup returns CDR1 SEHNR and CDR2 FQNEAQ (reference sequence). The CDR3 sequence is 14 residues long. Here the CDR3 reads CASSSPTSLGTQYF.

This chain uses TRBV5-1 with TRBJ1-1; there is no DNA to check the TCRdb D call of TRBD1. CDR1 and CDR2 from the germline V gene are SGHRS and YFSETQ. CDR3 length: 15 residues. CDR3 sequence: CASSLGQGRATEAFF.

V is TRBV7-9 and J is TRBJ2-5; with no DNA, the TCRdb D assignment of TRBD2 cannot be verified. The CDR3 sequence is 18 residues long. Germline V CDR1 and CDR2: SEHNR, FQNEAQ (reference sequence). The CDR3 here is CASSQTSGDVSGVETQYF.